These T cell receptor beta chains were read from a single sample in a study of blood T cell repertoires in COVID-19. TCRdb's table, derived via immunoSEQ multiplex PCR, lists solely in-frame clones and lacks some. In the table there are 250,000 to 300,000 clones, approximately 85% of which are singletons. What was sequenced was PBMCs or T cells enriched from blood (not recorded which). The source is a woman between 50 and 59 years old who had recovered from COVID-19. Each CDR3 is given with its conserved first and last residue. The order of the fields is V gene, clone size, D gene, J gene, CDR3 DNA, CDR3 protein. The D gene is left open where the match is weak. Not all rows give a size; the values are once, few, many and, for expanded clones, a class.

V gene: TRBV14
clone size: NA
D gene: TRBD1
J gene: TRBJ2-1
CDR3 DNA: TGTGCCAGCAGCCAAGATTGGGGACAGGCTTTCAATGAGCAGTTCTTC
CDR3 protein: CASSQDWGQAFNEQFF

V gene: TRBV5-5
clone size: NA
D gene: NA
J gene: TRBJ1-3
CDR3 DNA: TGTGCCAGCAGCTTGGACAGGGCTGGAAACACCATATATTTT
CDR3 protein: CASSLDRAGNTIYF

V gene: TRBV5-1
clone size: once
D gene: TRBD1
J gene: TRBJ1-5
CDR3 DNA: TGCGCCAGCAGCTTGGGGGGGACAGGGTTACAGCCCCAGCATTTT
CDR3 protein: CASSLGGTGLQPQHF

V gene: TRBV21-1
clone size: NA
D gene: NA
J gene: TRBJ2-7
CDR3 DNA: TGTGCCAGCAGCATAGGGACAGCCGGTAGGTACGAGCAGTACTTC
CDR3 protein: CASSIGTAGRYEQYF

V gene: TRBV3-1/TRBV3-2
clone size: NA
D gene: NA
J gene: TRBJ2-7
CDR3 DNA: TGTGCCAGCAGCCCCGCACCCAGAAGCTCCTACGAGCAGTACTTC
CDR3 protein: CASSPAPRSSYEQYF

V gene: TRBV7-9
clone size: NA
D gene: NA
J gene: TRBJ2-3
CDR3 DNA: TGTGCCAGCAGCTCAACTAGCACAGATACGCAGTATTTT
CDR3 protein: CASSSTSTDTQYF

V gene: TRBV29-1
clone size: NA
D gene: TRBD1
J gene: TRBJ2-7
CDR3 DNA: TGCAGCGTTGAGGGGACAGGGGACCCGGAGGGCGAGCAGTACTTC
CDR3 protein: CSVEGTGDPEGEQYF

V gene: TRBV7-2
clone size: NA
D gene: TRBD2
J gene: TRBJ2-1
CDR3 DNA: TGTGCCAGCAGCTTAGGCCTAGCGGGAGGTGGGGATGAGCAGTTCTTC
CDR3 protein: CASSLGLAGGGDEQFF

V gene: TRBV27
clone size: NA
D gene: TRBD1
J gene: TRBJ1-1
CDR3 DNA: TGTGCCAGCAGTCCCGGACAGGGTTTCACTGAAGCTTTCTTT
CDR3 protein: CASSPGQGFTEAFF

V gene: TRBV2
clone size: NA
D gene: NA
J gene: TRBJ1-4
CDR3 DNA: TGTGCCAGCAGTCCGATGGGGGCTGGTGAAAAACTGTTTTTT
CDR3 protein: CASSPMGAGEKLFF

V gene: TRBV5-1
clone size: NA
D gene: TRBD1
J gene: TRBJ1-1
CDR3 DNA: TGCGCCAGCAGTCCCGGGACAGGGGGTGTCGGCACTGAAGCTTTCTTT
CDR3 protein: CASSPGTGGVGTEAFF

V gene: TRBV12-3/TRBV12-4
clone size: NA
D gene: NA
J gene: TRBJ1-3
CDR3 DNA: TGTGCCAGCAGTTCAGTCCCTGGAAACACCATATATTTT
CDR3 protein: CASSSVPGNTIYF

V gene: TRBV29-1
clone size: NA
D gene: NA
J gene: TRBJ2-7
CDR3 DNA: TGCAGCGCCCGCTCGGGGGGCCGGATAGGCGAGCAGTACTTC
CDR3 protein: CSARSGGRIGEQYF

V gene: TRBV18
clone size: NA
D gene: TRBD1
J gene: TRBJ2-1
CDR3 DNA: TGTGCCAGCTCACCAGGGACAGACAATGAGCAGTTCTTC
CDR3 protein: CASSPGTDNEQFF

V gene: TRBV6-5
clone size: NA
D gene: NA
J gene: TRBJ1-1
CDR3 DNA: TGTGCCAGCAACAGACACCTGAACACTGAAGCTTTCTTT
CDR3 protein: CASNRHLNTEAFF

V gene: TRBV19
clone size: NA
D gene: NA
J gene: TRBJ1-5
CDR3 DNA: TGTGCCAGTAGTGTCACGGGGGAGTCAAATCAGCCCCAGCATTTT
CDR3 protein: CASSVTGESNQPQHF

V gene: TRBV7-9
clone size: few
D gene: NA
J gene: TRBJ1-2
CDR3 DNA: TGTGCCAGCACCCTAGGGGGGGATCTTTATGGCTACACCTTC
CDR3 protein: CASTLGGDLYGYTF

V gene: TRBV28
clone size: once
D gene: NA
J gene: TRBJ2-4
CDR3 DNA: TGTGCCAGCAGCCCCGCTCGGGGAACCATTCAGTACTTC
CDR3 protein: CASSPARGTIQYF

V gene: TRBV7-9
clone size: once
D gene: NA
J gene: TRBJ1-1
CDR3 DNA: TGTGCCAGCAGCACCCGACAGAAAGCTACTGAAGCTTTCTTT
CDR3 protein: CASSTRQKATEAFF

V gene: TRBV7-9
clone size: NA
D gene: TRBD2
J gene: TRBJ2-7
CDR3 DNA: TGTGCCAGCAGCTTCCTGGGGACTAGCGGGAGTCGGACCTACGAGCAGTACTTC
CDR3 protein: CASSFLGTSGSRTYEQYF

V gene: TRBV6-5
clone size: NA
D gene: NA
J gene: TRBJ2-1
CDR3 DNA: TGTGCCAGCAGTTACAAAGGGACTTATTACAATGAGCAGTTCTTC
CDR3 protein: CASSYKGTYYNEQFF

V gene: TRBV10-3
clone size: NA
D gene: NA
J gene: TRBJ1-5
CDR3 DNA: TGTGCCATCAGTGAGTCAGCACAGAATAGCAATCAGCCCCAGCATTTT
CDR3 protein: CAISESAQNSNQPQHF

V gene: TRBV3-1/TRBV3-2
clone size: few
D gene: TRBD2
J gene: TRBJ2-1
CDR3 DNA: TGTGCCAGCAGCCCAGCGGGATCGGACAATGAGCAGTTCTTC
CDR3 protein: CASSPAGSDNEQFF

V gene: TRBV4-2
clone size: NA
D gene: TRBD2
J gene: TRBJ2-2
CDR3 DNA: TGTGCCAGCAGCCAAGATCCTAGCGGGAGGGGCGGGGAGCTGTTTTTT
CDR3 protein: CASSQDPSGRGGELFF

V gene: TRBV6-5
clone size: NA
D gene: TRBD2
J gene: TRBJ2-5
CDR3 DNA: TGTGCCAGCAGTCCGAGCGGGAGGGAGACCCAGTACTTC
CDR3 protein: CASSPSGRETQYF

V gene: TRBV9
clone size: NA
D gene: NA
J gene: TRBJ1-2
CDR3 DNA: TGTGCCAGCAGCGTAGCCCCCACAGGGCCTACCTACTATGGCTACACCTTC
CDR3 protein: CASSVAPTGPTYYGYTF

V gene: TRBV6-5
clone size: NA
D gene: NA
J gene: TRBJ2-7
CDR3 DNA: TGTGCCAGCTTGGAAAGGGGCAACGAGCAGTACTTC
CDR3 protein: CASLERGNEQYF

V gene: TRBV12-3/TRBV12-4
clone size: NA
D gene: TRBD1
J gene: TRBJ1-6
CDR3 DNA: TGTGCCAGCAGTTTGACAGGGGGATCACCCCTCCACTTT
CDR3 protein: CASSLTGGSPLHF

V gene: TRBV5-6
clone size: NA
D gene: NA
J gene: TRBJ2-3
CDR3 DNA: TGTGCCAGCAGCTTCCGTTTAGGGGCAGATACGCAGTATTTT
CDR3 protein: CASSFRLGADTQYF

V gene: TRBV27
clone size: NA
D gene: NA
J gene: TRBJ1-5
CDR3 DNA: TGTGCCAGCAGTTTAGCGTTCGGTGGGCAGGGAAGAAATCAGCCCCAGCATTTT
CDR3 protein: CASSLAFGGQGRNQPQHF

V gene: TRBV7-9
clone size: few
D gene: NA
J gene: TRBJ2-1
CDR3 DNA: TGTGCCAGCAGCTCTCAGTGGGGACGGGGAGGATACAATGAGCAGTTCTTC
CDR3 protein: CASSSQWGRGGYNEQFF

V gene: TRBV5-1
clone size: NA
D gene: NA
J gene: TRBJ2-5
CDR3 DNA: TGCGCCAGCAGCTTGGCAGGGGCAGGGCAAGAGACCCAGTACTTC
CDR3 protein: CASSLAGAGQETQYF

V gene: TRBV18
clone size: NA
D gene: TRBD1
J gene: TRBJ1-6
CDR3 DNA: TGTGCCAGCTCACCCGGAGGGGGCGGCAATTCACCCCTCCACTTT
CDR3 protein: CASSPGGGGNSPLHF

V gene: TRBV27
clone size: NA
D gene: TRBD1
J gene: TRBJ2-7
CDR3 DNA: TGTGCCAGCAGGCCTGACAGGGAAGAGTACTTC
CDR3 protein: CASRPDREEYF

V gene: TRBV27
clone size: once
D gene: NA
J gene: TRBJ2-4
CDR3 DNA: TGTGCCAGCAGAGGATCAGGAGGGCCCACAAAAAACATTCAGTACTTC
CDR3 protein: CASRGSGGPTKNIQYF

V gene: TRBV19
clone size: NA
D gene: TRBD2
J gene: TRBJ2-1
CDR3 DNA: TGTGCCAGTAGTATTAGCGGGAGGGATGTTAAGCAGTTCTTC
CDR3 protein: CASSISGRDVKQFF

V gene: TRBV2
clone size: NA
D gene: NA
J gene: TRBJ1-1
CDR3 DNA: TGTGCCAGCAGTCCCCGGGGAGGGACAAGCACTGAAGCTTTCTTT
CDR3 protein: CASSPRGGTSTEAFF

V gene: TRBV5-1
clone size: NA
D gene: TRBD1
J gene: TRBJ1-5
CDR3 DNA: TGCGCCAGCAGTTCGGGACAGCCTAATCAGCCCCAGCATTTT
CDR3 protein: CASSSGQPNQPQHF

V gene: TRBV6-5
clone size: NA
D gene: TRBD1
J gene: TRBJ2-7
CDR3 DNA: TGTGCCAGCAGAATGACCGGGACAGGGGTCCACGAGCAGTACTTC
CDR3 protein: CASRMTGTGVHEQYF

V gene: TRBV5-4
clone size: NA
D gene: TRBD1
J gene: TRBJ2-5
CDR3 DNA: TGTGCCAGCAGCCGTGGGACAGACCAAGAGACCCAGTACTTC
CDR3 protein: CASSRGTDQETQYF